This T cell receptor beta chain was observed in a study of CD8 T cells in Susac syndrome. Study results and caveats: The study found that Susac CD8+ clonal expansion peaked in TEMRA cells and active patients.

Random hexamers primed reverse transcription of roughly 0.5 to 1 ug RNA. TCRdb used MiXCR to reprocess the immunoSEQ multiplex PCR reads, holding one entry per CDR3 protein. The sample contains about 85,000 distinct CDR3 sequences, 85% to 95% of which appear only once. This clonotype was seen once. As yet, its antigen is unknown. CD8+ and CD4+ T cells from blood underwent TCR beta sequencing, which was carried out in a high-throughput format. Susac syndrome patients met recently defined diagnostic criteria for definite or probable disease. V lost 4 bases to trimming and J lost 6 bases, with 16 bases between them. This CDR3 contains 15 residues. Germline loops: CDR1 SGHDN, CDR2 FVKESK.

The chain has TRBV14 and TRBJ2-1, with a weak D call TRBD1 (6 bases). Material for sequencing was CD8+ T cells from PBMCs. The TCR originated in a human donor with Susac syndrome. The CDR3 protein is CASSLGHQTTNEQFF. The CDR3 DNA is TGTGCCAGCAGCCTGGGACATCAGACAACCAATGAGCAGTTCTTC.